One sample yielded the 29 T cell receptor beta chains listed below, sequenced in a study of radiation and T cells in renal cell carcinoma. Data came from immunoSEQ multiplex PCR; TCRdb stores just in-frame clones and leaves some out. There are more than 95,000 clones in the sample; roughly 85% occur only once, and under 4% lies in the top ten. Indicated time point: baseline pretreatment blood. Specified treatment: 15 Gy SBRT to primary tumor, nephrectomy 4 weeks later. Sequenced here: blood, sampled from a patient whose treatment included radiotherapy and nephrectomy. These receptors originate from a woman in her sixties with renal cell carcinoma.

The chain combines TRBV7-2 with TRBJ2-3; D is tentatively TRBD1 or TRBD2 (5 bases each). Germline V gene sequence: CDR1 SGHTA, CDR2 FQGNSA. CDR3 length: 14 amino acids. The V and J ends lost 4 bases and 0 bases respectively, with 8 bases between them. This CDR3 is CASSSWDSTDTQYF. DNA of the CDR3: TGTGCCAGCAGCTCTTGGGACAGCACAGATACGCAGTATTTT.

V usage is TRBV11-1 and J usage is TRBJ1-1; D gene unclear. CDR1 is SGHAT, CDR2 FQDESV, per germline (reference sequence). The CDR3 sequence is 12 residues long. Trimming took off 2 bases at V and 7 bases at J, with 8 bases between the two ends. The CDR3 region is CASSLRFGEAFF. The DNA for the CDR3 is TGTGCCAGCAGCTTAAGGTTCGGTGAAGCTTTCTTT.

V and J are TRBV19 and TRBJ1-1; D is undetermined. There are 18 residues in the CDR3. Trimming shortened V by 0 bases and J by 2 bases, and 19 bases separated the two germline ends. The V gene's germline CDR1 is LNHDA and CDR2 SQIVND (reference sequence). The CDR3 loop reads CASSIDAFNLGPNTEAFF. In DNA form, the CDR3 reads TGTGCCAGTAGTATAGATGCATTCAATCTGGGCCCTAACACTGAAGCTTTCTTT.

In its sample, this clone was seen once. The chain is built from TRBV4-3 and TRBJ1-4, with TRBD1 as a possible D gene (6 bases). This CDR3 contains 15 residues. The V and J ends lost 0 bases and 8 bases respectively, with 13 bases between them. CDR1 is LGHNA, CDR2 YSLEER, per germline. This CDR3 is CASSQEGGVMEKLFF. The CDR3 DNA is TGCGCCAGCAGCCAAGAAGGGGGGGTAATGGAAAAACTGTTTTTT.

The chain joins TRBV5-1 to TRBJ2-1; D not certain. Trimming took off 0 bases at V and 6 bases at J, with 4 bases between the two ends. The V gene's germline CDR1 is SGHRS and CDR2 YFSETQ. The CDR3 sequence is 12 residues long. CDR3 in amino acids: CASSLVSNEQFF. In DNA form, the CDR3 reads TGCGCCAGCAGCTTGGTATCCAATGAGCAGTTCTTC. The full variable domain, rest sourced from reference TRBV5-1 and TRBJ2-1, is KAGVTQTPRYLIKTRGQQVTLSCSPISGHRSVSWYQQTPGQGLQFLFEYFSETQRNKGNFPGRFSGRQFSNSRSEMNVSTLELGDSALYLCASSLVSNEQFFGPGTRLTVL.

The gene calls are TRBV6-5 and TRBJ2-7; D ambiguous. Germline lookup yields CDR1 MNHEY and CDR2 SVGAGI. The CDR3 is made up of 11 amino acids. The ends were cut back, 4 bases at V and 3 bases at J, with 4 bases in the middle. The CDR3 here is CASSWNYEQYF. The CDR3 DNA follows: TGTGCCAGCAGTTGGAACTACGAGCAGTACTTC.

The chain joins TRBV28 to TRBJ1-1; D is possibly TRBD1 (6 bases). The CDR3 is made up of 13 amino acids. Looked up from germline, CDR1 is MDHEN and CDR2 is SYDVKM. Trimming cost V 6 bases and J 1 base, with 9 bases left between them. The CDR3 loop is CASRNRANTEAFF. CDR3 DNA sequence: TGTGCCAGCAGAAACAGGGCGAACACTGAAGCTTTCTTT.

This rearrangement joins TRBV9 to TRBJ1-1, with D possibly matching TRBD1 (6 bases). This CDR3 comprises 15 residues. V dropped 3 bases and J dropped 3 bases, with 15 bases sitting between them. Germline CDR1 SGDLS, CDR2 YYNGEE. CDR3 protein: CASSARQGSYTEAFF. The DNA for the CDR3 is TGTGCCAGCAGCGCCAGGCAGGGGTCGTACACTGAAGCTTTCTTT.

V gene TRBV9 combines with J gene TRBJ2-7; 7 bases are shared with TRBD1. Germline V lookup: CDR1 SGDLS, CDR2 YYNGEE. There are 15 residues in the CDR3. V shed 0 bases and J 2 bases; nucleotides not matched to a gene: 5. CDR3 residues: CASSVEGAQTYEQYF. The CDR3 DNA sequence: TGTGCCAGCAGCGTAGAGGGGGCGCAAACCTACGAGCAGTACTTC.

This chain links TRBV19 with TRBJ2-7; D is uncertain. The length of the CDR3 is 11 residues. The germline V and J ends were trimmed by 2 bases and 6 bases, with 5 bases remaining between them. Germline assignment: CDR1 LNHDA and CDR2 SQIVND (reference sequence). CDR3 residues: CASSIYGEQYF. In DNA, the CDR3 is TGTGCCAGTAGTATATACGGCGAGCAGTACTTC.

Only one count was recorded for this clone. V gene TRBV28 combines with J gene TRBJ1-1; the D gene is possibly TRBD1 (6 bases). V was cut by 10 bases and J by 6 bases, with 15 bases left in between. Germline loops: CDR1 MDHEN, CDR2 SYDVKM. The CDR3 extends over 12 amino acids. CDR3 coding DNA: TGTGCCACCGAACTCGAGGGGGCTGAAGCTTTCTTT. Translation gives CATELEGAEAFF. The full variable domain, with the rest looked up from reference TRBV28 and TRBJ1-1, is DVKVTQSSRYLVKRTGEKVFLECVQDMDHENMFWYRQDPGLGLRLIYFSYDVKMKEKGDIPEGYSVSREKKERFSLILESASTNQTSMYLCATELEGAEAFFGQGTRLTVV.

J is TRBJ1-2 and V is TRBV4-1, with a possible D match to TRBD1 (5 bases). CDR1 is MGHRA and CDR2 is YSYEKL in the germline V gene. V dropped 0 bases and J dropped 7 bases, with 12 bases sitting between them. The CDR3 covers 14 residues. The CDR3 spells CASSQDRGGGGYTF. The CDR3 DNA sequence: TGCGCCAGCAGCCAAGATAGGGGAGGTGGTGGCTACACCTTC.

This CDR3 is CARTPQNLCHTQYF. The CDR3 region has the DNA TGTGCCAGAACCCCCCAGAACCTTTGCCATACGCAGTATTTT. V usage is TRBV6-5 and J usage is TRBJ2-3; no reliable D call. Deletions cut 9 bases from V and 7 bases from J, with 20 bases between. There are 14 residues in the CDR3. In germline, CDR1 is MNHEY, CDR2 SVGAGI.

The chain is built from TRBV2 and TRBJ2-5, with 7 bases fitting TRBD2. This CDR3 has 15 amino acids. Unmatched junction bases numbered 7, after V lost 4 bases and J lost 2 bases. Germline CDR1 SNHLY, CDR2 FYNNEI. Here the CDR3 reads CASSVPSGPQETQYF. Written as DNA, the CDR3 is TGTGCCAGCAGTGTTCCTAGCGGCCCTCAAGAGACCCAGTACTTC.

V usage is TRBV4-1 and J usage is TRBJ1-3; no reliable D call. Germline CDR1 and CDR2: MGHRA and YSYEKL. Trimming cost V 0 bases and J 0 bases, with 9 bases left between them. The CDR3 runs 16 residues. The CDR3 nucleotides read TGCGCCAGCAGCCAAGATAAACCAAACTCTGGAAACACCATATATTTT. It specifies CASSQDKPNSGNTIYF.

The J gene is TRBJ1-5, the V gene TRBV15, with no clear D. The germline V gene has CDR1 LNHNV and CDR2 YYDKDF (reference sequence). The V and J ends lost 5 bases and 3 bases respectively, with 20 bases between them. The CDR3 totals 17 residues. CDR3 bases: TGTGCCACCAGCCGCGAGATAGGTCCGCTTTACAATCAGCCCCAGCATTTT. Translating gives CATSREIGPLYNQPQHF.

The CDR3 region is CSAPRGQRGDTQYF. CDR3 nucleotide sequence: TGCAGCGCCCCGCGCGGGCAACGCGGGGATACGCAGTATTTT. The chain is built from TRBV29-1 and TRBJ2-3, with a tentative D call TRBD2 (5 bases). Germline CDR1 is SQVTM and CDR2 is ANQGSEA. CDR3 size: 14 residues. V was shortened by 7 bases and J by 6 bases, with 20 bases between the two germline ends.

CDR3 coding DNA: TGTGCCATCAGCCCCACTAGCGGGGCCATCTCCTACGAGCAGTACTTC. Its protein product is CAISPTSGAISYEQYF. V is TRBV10-3 and J is TRBJ2-7; 10 positions agree with TRBD2. V was clipped by 6 bases and J by 0 bases; unmatched bases: 8. The CDR3 runs 16 residues. Germline loops: CDR1 ENHRY, CDR2 SYGVKD.

J is TRBJ2-1 and V is TRBV19; 14 nucleotides agree with TRBD2. There are 15 residues in the CDR3. After removal of 5 bases from V and 8 bases from J, the junction contained 5 bases not matched to a gene. CDR1 and CDR2 from the germline V gene are LNHDA and SQIVND (reference sequence). The CDR3 loop is CASSPGLAGVDEQFF. The CDR3 coding sequence is TGTGCCAGTAGTCCGGGACTAGCGGGAGTCGATGAGCAGTTCTTC.

The rearrangement links TRBV2 to TRBJ1-3; no clear D. Germline V gives CDR1 SNHLY, CDR2 FYNNEI. CDR3 length equals 16 residues. Trimming shortened V by 6 bases and J by 0 bases, and 15 bases separated the two germline ends. The CDR3 loop reads CASRGAPGTSGNTIYF. Written as DNA, the CDR3 is TGTGCCAGCAGGGGAGCACCAGGAACCTCTGGAAACACCATATATTTT.

V gene TRBV15 combines with J gene TRBJ2-3, with D uncertain. Germline assignment: CDR1 LNHNV and CDR2 YYDKDF (reference sequence). Trimming took 3 bases from V and 4 from J, leaving 5 bases between them. The CDR3 is 12 amino acids. CDR3 in DNA: TGTGCCACCAGCAGCCGTGCAGATACGCAGTATTTT. It translates to CATSSRADTQYF.

This chain joins TRBV5-6 and TRBJ1-2, with D maybe TRBD1 (6 bases). The CDR3 runs 16 residues. The ends were cut back, 5 bases at V and 4 bases at J, with 21 bases in the middle. Looked up from germline, CDR1 is SGHDT and CDR2 is YYEEEE. CDR3 sequence reads: CASSPRTDRRSYGYTF. The CDR3 DNA reads TGTGCCAGCAGTCCCAGGACAGATCGACGAAGCTATGGCTACACCTTC. The full variable domain, completed using reference TRBV5-6 and TRBJ1-2, is DAGVTQSPTHLIKTRGQQVTLRCSPKSGHDTVSWYQQALGQGPQFIFQYYEEEERQRGNFPDRFSGHQFPNYSSELNVNALLLGDSALYLCASSPRTDRRSYGYTFGSGTRLTVV.

The genes are TRBV5-1 and TRBJ2-3; D could derive from TRBD1 or TRBD2 (6 bases each). Trimming stripped 4 bases from V and 4 bases from J, with 19 bases between. The CDR3 extends over 16 amino acids. Germline-derived CDR1 and CDR2 are SGHRS and YFSETQ. CDR3 nucleotide sequence: TGCGCCAGCAGCCAAGGAGGGGGTGTGAGTCCAGATACGCAGTATTTT. This sequence encodes CASSQGGGVSPDTQYF.

In its sample, this clone was seen a few times. Other DNA sequences of this sample code for an identical CDR3. The rearrangement links TRBV9 to TRBJ1-2; D is possibly TRBD1 (5 bases). V was pared by 3 bases and J by 6 bases, with 15 bases between. The CDR3 is 14 amino acids. The germline CDR1 and CDR2 sequences are SGDLS and YYNGEE. The CDR3 spells CASSDRGGTHGYTF. The CDR3 region has the DNA TGTGCCAGCAGCGACCGCGGAGGGACTCATGGCTACACCTTC.

The chain has TRBV7-9 and TRBJ2-4, with 7 bases identical to TRBD1. CDR1 SEHNR and CDR2 FQNEAQ come from the germline V gene (reference sequence). Germline trimming cut 3 bases from V and 0 bases from J; bases unmatched to any gene: 5. CDR3 length: 16 amino acids. The CDR3 sequence: CASSLTGTLAKNIQYF. In DNA form, the CDR3 reads TGTGCCAGCAGCTTGACAGGGACGCTAGCCAAAAACATTCAGTACTTC.

The chain uses TRBV28 and TRBJ1-3; D is unclear. The V gene's germline CDR1 is MDHEN and CDR2 SYDVKM. The CDR3 length is 18 residues. Trimming took 5 bases from V and 0 from J, leaving 20 bases between them. CDR3 in amino acids: CASSLIMGLRNSGNTIYF. CDR3 coding DNA: TGTGCCAGCAGTCTCATTATGGGCCTCAGAAACTCTGGAAACACCATATATTTT.

V usage is TRBV7-2 and J usage is TRBJ2-2; 9 bases fit TRBD1. Losses at the gene ends were 0 bases for V and 10 bases for J; bases not matched to a gene: 6. Germline V gives CDR1 SGHTA, CDR2 FQGNSA. The CDR3 consists of 15 residues. The CDR3 coding sequence is TGTGCCAGCAGCTTAGCCCCAACAGGGGGCGTGGAGCTGTTTTTT. Translating gives CASSLAPTGGVELFF.

CDR3 DNA sequence: TGTGCCAGCAGTTCCCAGACAGGTCTTAGCAATCAGCCCCAGCATTTT. It translates to CASSSQTGLSNQPQHF. This chain links TRBV6-5 with TRBJ1-5; perhaps TRBD1 as D (6 bases). Looked up from germline, CDR1 is MNHEY and CDR2 is SVGAGI. This CDR3 spans 16 amino acids. V was shortened by 4 bases and J by 0 bases, with 13 bases between the two germline ends.

The CDR3 DNA sequence: TGTGCCAGCAGCCCCTCGATGACAGGGGTAAGCACAGATACGCAGTATTTT. Its protein is CASSPSMTGVSTDTQYF. The rearrangement joins TRBV7-9 to TRBJ2-3; TRBD1 matches 8 bases. The V segment lost 5 bases and the J segment 0 bases; nucleotides outside the gene matches: 10. The CDR3 loop spans 17 amino acids. Germline CDR1 is SEHNR and CDR2 is FQNEAQ (reference sequence). The variable domain in full, with the rest retrieved from reference TRBV7-9 and TRBJ2-3, is DTGVSQNPRHKITKRGQNVTFRCDPISEHNRLYWYRQTLGQGPEFLTYFQNEAQLEKSRLLSDRFSAERPKGSFSTLEIQRTEQGDSAMYLCASSPSMTGVSTDTQYFGPGTRLTVL.